This entry concerns a single TCR beta chain. Its target is not known. The data were taken from a study of shared clonotypes between healthy human individuals. The wider study: Used for every donor were three CD4 naive, three CD4 memory, two CD8 naive and one CD8 memory plate.

Trimming took 6 bases from V and 6 from J; bases not matched to a gene: 2. The CDR3 loop spans 12 amino acids. Germline assignment: CDR1 SGDLS and CDR2 YYNGEE. The table came from immunoSEQ multiplex PCR; TCRdb's copy has only in-frame clones and leaves some out. The profile covers a few million clones, with 90% to 97% appearing a single time and 0.13% taken by the ten largest. General study findings and limits: All-four-donor shared clonotypes had higher generation probabilities than non-shared clonotypes did.

The sequence was obtained from a man between 18 and 29 years old in good health. Sequencing used naive CD4+ T cells sorted from blood. Described subset: CD45RA+ positively selected. The V call is TRBV9, the J call TRBJ2-2; TRBD2 matches at 7 bases. The CDR3 DNA sequence: TGTGCCAGCAAAGGACTAGCCGGGGAGCTGTTTTTT. This gives the protein CASKGLAGELFF.